Shown below are 12 T cell receptor beta chains from a single sample sequenced in a study of T cells after posttransplantation cyclophosphamide (dated by TCRdb to 2015 to 2016). The library came from the immunoSEQ multiplex PCR assay. TCRdb stores this immuneACCESS table with in-frame sequences only. Part of the clones is absent; in the studies checked, under half of the shortfall reflects unresolved V genes, and no reason is known for the rest. For this sample the table gives fewer than 40,000 clones, of which about nine tenths were detected only once. The leading ten clones occupy roughly 0.26% of the sample. Viable CD3+CD4+ or CD3+CD8+ cells that were CCR7+CD45RA+CD45RO-CD95-CD27+CD28+ were classified as naive T cells. Source material: naive CD4+ T cells sorted from PBMCs. The receptor source for this set is a woman aged 60-75 years in good health, CMV-negative, and a related stem cell transplant donor.

V usage is TRBV18 and J usage is TRBJ1-5, with D perhaps TRBD1 (6 bases). With 2 bases removed from V and 7 bases from J, the gap between germline ends came to 15 bases. The CDR3 runs to 15 residues. CDR1 and CDR2 from the germline V gene are KGHSH and LQKENI. The CDR3 region has the DNA TGTGCCAGCTCACCAGGGGGGGCGGGTAGCCAGCCCCAGCATTTT. This codes for CASSPGGAGSQPQHF.

The V gene is TRBV20-1, the J gene TRBJ2-7, with D possibly matching TRBD2 (6 bases). The CDR3 runs to 9 residues. Per germline, CDR1 DFQATT and CDR2 SNEGSKA (reference sequence). V gave up 7 bases and J gave up 7 bases, with 8 bases separating them. CDR3 DNA sequence: TGCAGTGTCGCGGGGGAGCAGTACTTC. Residues: CSVAGEQYF.

The chain uses TRBV25-1 and TRBJ1-3; D gene unclear. V lost 1 base and J lost 3, with 4 bases in between. The CDR3 length is 13 residues. Per the germline V gene, CDR1 is MGHDK and CDR2 is SYGVNS. In nucleotides, the CDR3 is TGTGCCAGCAGTGAATCAGGTGGAAACACCATATATTTT. Protein: CASSESGGNTIYF.

The chain carries TRBV28 and TRBJ2-2, with D possibly being TRBD1 (6 bases). The V end lost 5 bases, the J end lost 2 bases, and 12 bases lay between the germline ends. In germline, CDR1 is MDHEN, CDR2 SYDVKM. The CDR3 length is 15 residues. The CDR3 loop reads CASSPTGYNTGELFF. The DNA for the CDR3 is TGTGCCAGCAGTCCGACAGGTTATAACACCGGGGAGCTGTTTTTT.

The chain is built from TRBV27 and TRBJ1-1, with D perhaps TRBD1 (6 bases). Germline CDR1 reads MNHEY; CDR2 reads SMNVEV (reference sequence). Trimming cost V 0 bases and J 1 base, with 12 bases left between them. This CDR3 region has 16 residues. The CDR3 reads CASSLSWGTTNTEAFF. The CDR3 nucleotides read TGTGCCAGCAGTTTATCATGGGGGACAACGAACACTGAAGCTTTCTTT.

By share, this clone counts as medium-sized (0.01 to 0.1%). The rearrangement uses TRBV7-9 and TRBJ2-7; D gene ambiguous. The CDR3 runs to 11 residues. V lost 7 bases to trimming and J lost 3 bases, with 7 bases between them. Germline CDR1 is SEHNR and CDR2 is FQNEAQ (reference sequence). CDR3 nucleotides: TGTGCCAGCACCGTAATCTACGAGCAGTACTTC. Amino acid sequence: CASTVIYEQYF.

The chain joins TRBV28 to TRBJ1-1, with D possibly matching TRBD1 (6 bases). The V gene lost 3 bases and the J gene lost 6 bases, with 8 bases spanning the gap. Per the germline V gene, CDR1 is MDHEN and CDR2 is SYDVKM. This CDR3 is built from 12 residues. The CDR3 nucleotides read TGTGCCAGCAGTTTCGGGACATCTGAAGCTTTCTTT. Translation: CASSFGTSEAFF.

This clone is a singleton in its sample. This chain uses TRBV5-1 with TRBJ2-7; possible D gene TRBD1, 5 bases. V was trimmed by 4 bases and J by 2 bases, leaving 13 bases between them. The CDR3 sequence is 14 residues long. Per germline, CDR1 SGHRS and CDR2 YFSETQ. CDR3 bases: TGCGCCAGCAGCCAAAACACAGGAACCTACGAGCAGTACTTC. This codes for CASSQNTGTYEQYF.

The V and J genes are TRBV7-2 and TRBJ1-1; 8 bases align to TRBD1. Trimming took 1 base from V and 4 from J; bases not matched to a gene: 5. The CDR3 sequence is 15 residues long. CDR1 and CDR2 from the germline V gene are SGHTA and FQGNSA. CDR3 coding DNA: TGTGCCAGCAGCTTAGAGTCCCAGGGGGCCACTGAAGCTTTCTTT. Protein sequence: CASSLESQGATEAFF.

The chain combines TRBV6-5 with TRBJ1-1, with D possibly TRBD1 on 5 matching bases. CDR1 and CDR2 from the germline V gene are MNHEY and SVGAGI. There are 13 residues in the CDR3. Trimming cost V 8 bases and J 0 bases, with 10 bases left between them. CDR3 bases: TGTGCCAGCGCAAGACAGCTGAACACTGAAGCTTTCTTT. Residues: CASARQLNTEAFF.

This clone showed up just once. The chain combines TRBV5-1 with TRBJ2-1; TRBD1 might be the D (6 bases). Germline assignment: CDR1 SGHRS and CDR2 YFSETQ. V was trimmed by 3 bases and J by 4 bases, leaving 11 bases between them. The CDR3 has 14 residues. The CDR3 is CASSSGQEYNEQFF. The CDR3 DNA reads as TGCGCCAGCAGCTCGGGACAAGAATACAATGAGCAGTTCTTC.

J is TRBJ1-4 and V is TRBV9; 8 bases align to TRBD1. The junction had 9 bases not matched to a gene; V was cut back by 4 bases and J by 7 bases. CDR3 length equals 15 residues. The germline V gene has CDR1 SGDLS and CDR2 YYNGEE. For the CDR3, the DNA is TGTGCCAGCAGCCCCCGACAGGGGCATCGTGAAAAACTGTTTTTT. As protein: CASSPRQGHREKLFF.